These 20 T cell receptor beta chains came from one sample sequenced in a study of T cells in Graves' hyperthyroidism and ophthalmopathy. RNA transcripts yielded amplified TCR beta CDR3 regions. During a first-round RT-PCR of the TCR CDR3, the HTBI primer set was used. TCRdb reprocessed the multiplex PCR reads via MiXCR and lists one record per CDR3 protein. The sample records roughly 750,000 distinct CDR3 sequences, about 16% being singletons. Sequencing was done on a sample of blood. The receptor source for this set is a man younger than 30 with Graves' hyperthyroidism.

This rearrangement joins TRBV19 to TRBJ2-3, with D unclear. This CDR3 spans 13 amino acids. Trimming shortened V by 4 bases and J by 9 bases, and 14 bases separated the two germline ends. Germline values: CDR1 LNHDA, CDR2 SQIVND (reference sequence). CDR3 in amino acids: CASSRPEFVTQYF. The CDR3 DNA is TGTGCCAGTAGTAGACCCGAGTTCGTGACGCAGTATTTT.

The chain links TRBV12-5 to TRBJ2-3; D might be TRBD1 (5 bases). The CDR3 length is 16 residues. Germline V lookup: CDR1 LGHNT, CDR2 FRNRAP. V lost 0 bases and J 6 bases, leaving 16 bases between the germline ends. The CDR3 DNA sequence: TGTGCTAGTGGTTTGGTCGGAGACAGCTGGGTGGATACGCAGTATTTT. Protein product: CASGLVGDSWVDTQYF.

A few counts support this clonotype. The chain is built from TRBV20-1 and TRBJ1-1; TRBD1 aligns across 8 bases. The germline V gene encodes CDR1 DFQATT and CDR2 SNEGSKA (reference sequence). The CDR3 runs 11 residues. Trimming removed 5 bases from V and 8 bases from J; junction bases left unmatched: 4. CDR3 sequence (DNA): TGCAGTGCTGATCGACAGGGGGAAGCTTTCTTT. Translating gives CSADRQGEAFF.

The chain recombines TRBV28 with TRBJ2-1; the match to TRBD2 covers 15 bases. This CDR3 contains 15 residues. Unmatched junction bases numbered 8, after V lost 8 bases and J lost 9 bases. The germline gives CDR1 MDHEN, CDR2 SYDVKM. In DNA, the CDR3 is TGTGCCAGCTGGGGACTAGCGGGAGGAGTCAGTGAGCAGTTCTTC. Residues: CASWGLAGGVSEQFF.

This clonotype has just a few counts. This chain connects TRBV18 to TRBJ2-3; weak D call: TRBD1 (5 bases). CDR1 KGHSH and CDR2 LQKENI come from the germline V gene. The CDR3 consists of 15 residues. V was clipped by 3 bases and J by 3 bases, with 13 bases between them. CDR3 nucleotides: TGTGCCAGCTCACCCGCAGGGTTGAGGACAGATACGCAGTATTTT. As protein: CASSPAGLRTDTQYF.

The chain links TRBV20-1 to TRBJ2-2; 7 positions match TRBD1. The CDR3 runs 15 residues. V shed 0 bases, J shed 4 bases, and the junction held 5 bases outside the gene matches. Germline V gene lookup returns CDR1 DFQATT and CDR2 SNEGSKA (reference sequence). This CDR3 is CSARDGRDSTGELFF. The CDR3 DNA reads TGCAGTGCTAGAGATGGTCGGGACAGCACCGGGGAGCTGTTTTTT.

In its sample, this clonotype was seen many times. V and J are TRBV28 and TRBJ2-7; tentatively, D is TRBD2 (6 bases). This CDR3 spans 15 amino acids. V was cut by 6 bases and J by 0 bases, with 15 bases left in between. Germline V gene data show CDR1 as MDHEN and CDR2 as SYDVKM. The CDR3 region is CASSSQRVSSYEQYF. CDR3 bases: TGTGCCAGCAGCTCCCAGCGGGTTAGCTCCTACGAGCAGTACTTC.

The chain uses TRBV29-1 and TRBJ2-1; TRBD2 aligns across 9 bases. The length of the CDR3 is 13 residues. Losses at the gene ends were 4 bases for V and 8 bases for J; bases not matched to a gene: 6. The V gene's germline CDR1 is SQVTM and CDR2 ANQGSEA. The CDR3 region has the DNA TGCAGCGTTGGAGGGACTAGCAGGGATGAGCAGTTCTTC. Translation: CSVGGTSRDEQFF.

This clonotype was counted only a few times. The V call is TRBV7-3, the J call TRBJ2-3; D is perhaps TRBD1 (6 bases). V gave up 0 bases and J gave up 4 bases, with 11 bases separating them. Germline loops: CDR1 SGHTA, CDR2 FQGTGA. CDR3 length: 15 amino acids. In DNA, the CDR3 is TGTGCCAGCAGCTTAACGGGACAAGTGGCAGATACGCAGTATTTT. Translated, it gives CASSLTGQVADTQYF.

In this sample, this clonotype turned up many times. The J gene is TRBJ2-3, the V gene TRBV2; 10 nucleotides align to TRBD1. J lost 2 bases, V lost 8 bases, and 4 bases had no gene match. The CDR3 length is 14 residues. Per germline, CDR1 SNHLY and CDR2 FYNNEI. The CDR3 loop reads CASRDRGDTDTQYF. The DNA of the CDR3 is TGTGCCAGCCGGGACAGGGGAGACACAGATACGCAGTATTTT.

The chain recombines TRBV20-1 with TRBJ2-1, with 7 bases lining up with TRBD2. Losses at the gene ends were 3 bases for V and 4 bases for J; bases not matched to a gene: 6. This CDR3 contains 14 residues. The germline V gene encodes CDR1 DFQATT and CDR2 SNEGSKA (reference sequence). DNA of the CDR3: TGCAGTGCTAGTTCTAGCGGAGATTACAATGAGCAGTTCTTC. Translation gives CSASSSGDYNEQFF.

This clonotype appeared a few times. The rearrangement links TRBV15 to TRBJ2-7; perhaps TRBD1 as D (6 bases). Germline V lookup: CDR1 LNHNV, CDR2 YYDKDF (reference sequence). V was shortened by 1 base and J by 7 bases, with 11 bases between the two germline ends. The CDR3 runs 13 residues. CDR3 amino acids: CATSRVGAWEQYF. CDR3 bases: TGTGCCACCAGCAGAGTGGGGGCGTGGGAGCAGTACTTC.

This clonotype was picked up a small number of times. Since a much larger clone is just one base distant, this may be a read error. The genes are TRBV18 and TRBJ1-1; 11 nucleotides align to TRBD1. V trimming: 8 bases; J trimming: 6 bases; junction bases outside the gene matches: 11. Germline lookup yields CDR1 KGHSH and CDR2 LQKENI. The CDR3 contains 15 residues. The DNA for the CDR3 is TGTGCCAGCCCCCCATGGACAGGGGGCGCGTCTGAAGCTTTCTTT. Amino acid sequence: CASPPWTGGASEAFF.

This clonotype has at least ten counts. The rearrangement uses TRBV18 and TRBJ1-5, with unresolved D. CDR1 KGHSH and CDR2 LQKENI come from the germline V gene. V lost 2 bases, J lost 2 bases, and 16 bases lay in between. The CDR3 runs 17 residues. Written as DNA, the CDR3 is TGTGCCAGCTCACCATACCCCGGGGATAGGGGCAATCAGCCCCAGCATTTT. Translating it yields CASSPYPGDRGNQPQHF.

The chain uses TRBV10-1 and TRBJ2-5, with 9 bases matching TRBD1. The length of the CDR3 is 16 residues. Losses at the gene ends were 4 bases for V and 4 bases for J; bases not matched to a gene: 10. Germline V gives CDR1 WNHNN, CDR2 SYGVQD (reference sequence). CDR3 DNA: TGCGCCAGCAGTGGCCGGGACAGGGTTATCTTAGAGACCCAGTACTTC. This codes for CASSGRDRVILETQYF.

This clonotype was seen many times. This rearrangement joins TRBV28 to TRBJ1-6; 9 bases are a match to TRBD1. The V and J ends lost 5 bases and 7 bases, in that order; junction bases with no gene match: 3. Germline V lookup: CDR1 MDHEN, CDR2 SYDVKM. The CDR3 extends over 14 amino acids. The CDR3 loop is CASSLGTGNSPLHF. CDR3 nucleotides: TGTGCCAGCAGTCTCGGGACAGGGAATTCACCCCTCCACTTT.

This clonotype was seen a few times. The chain carries TRBV20-1 and TRBJ2-2; D gene ambiguous. Germline-derived CDR1 and CDR2 are DFQATT and SNEGSKA (reference sequence). The CDR3 spans 15 residues. V shed 6 bases and J shed 0 bases, with 14 bases lying between them. The CDR3 bases are TGCAGTGCCCCCCGGTGGGAATCGAACACCGGGGAGCTGTTTTTT. Translated: CSAPRWESNTGELFF.

The V and J genes are TRBV27 and TRBJ1-5; 11 positions match TRBD1. V gave up 6 bases and J gave up 8 bases; unmatched junction bases: 3. The germline V gene encodes CDR1 MNHEY and CDR2 SMNVEV (reference sequence). The CDR3 extends over 13 amino acids. The CDR3: CASSSGQGEPQHF. The CDR3 coding sequence is TGTGCCAGCAGCTCGGGACAGGGGGAGCCCCAGCATTTT.

This clonotype was counted at least ten times. The chain is built from TRBV12-3 or TRBV12-4 and TRBJ2-3; D is undetermined. Trimming removed 5 bases from V and 0 bases from J, with 12 bases in between. The CDR3 runs to 15 residues. In DNA, the CDR3 is TGTGCCAGCAGTCGCCCCGCAGGTAGCACAGATACGCAGTATTTT. This codes for CASSRPAGSTDTQYF.

This clonotype has a count of ten or more. The V gene is TRBV7-9, the J gene TRBJ2-7, with 9 bases aligning to TRBD2. Germline loops: CDR1 SEHNR, CDR2 FQNEAQ (reference sequence). Trimming removed 5 bases from V and 5 bases from J; junction bases left unmatched: 10. This CDR3 has 15 amino acids. The CDR3 reads CASSLMAGGPHEQYF. CDR3 coding DNA: TGTGCCAGCAGCCTGATGGCGGGAGGGCCCCACGAGCAGTACTTC.